A single sample is the source of the 10 T cell receptor beta chains below, sequenced in a study of blood T cells in healthy people across ages. Primers used in a second PCR of roughly 6 to 12 cycles were a sample-barcoded 5' primer and a J-beta primer mix. TCRdb re-analysed the 5' RACE reads in MiXCR, keeping a single row per CDR3 protein. The table has 920,000 or so distinct CDR3 sequences, 40% to 50% seen once. The sample comprised blood. All receptors derive from a woman aged 55 to 70 in good health.

The chain is built from TRBV20-1 and TRBJ2-3; the match to TRBD2 covers 14 bases. The V and J ends lost 6 bases and 6 bases, in that order; junction bases with no gene match: 14. Germline CDR1 and CDR2: DFQATT and SNEGSKA (reference sequence). The CDR3 length is 17 residues. The CDR3 DNA reads as TGCAGTGCCTCCGGGACTAGCGGGAGTTTTGGTTCGGATACGCAGTATTTT. Its protein product is CSASGTSGSFGSDTQYF.

The chain is built from TRBV6-5 and TRBJ1-5; D gene ambiguous. Trimming cost V 0 bases and J 1 base, with 10 bases left between them. CDR1 and CDR2 from the germline V gene are MNHEY and SVGAGI. There are 16 residues in the CDR3. CDR3 in amino acids: CASSYSIPRSNQPQHF. The CDR3 DNA is TGTGCCAGCAGTTACTCGATCCCAAGAAGCAATCAGCCCCAGCATTTT.

The table lists this clonotype with many counts. The chain joins TRBV11-2 to TRBJ2-7, with D perhaps TRBD1 or TRBD2 (5 bases each). Trimming pared 1 base from V and 6 bases from J, leaving 13 bases between. CDR3 size: 14 residues. Looked up from germline, CDR1 is SGHAT and CDR2 is FQNNGV. Here the CDR3 reads CASSLGMGVSEQYF. CDR3 DNA: TGTGCCAGCAGCTTAGGAATGGGGGTTTCCGAGCAGTACTTC.

This chain links TRBV28 with TRBJ2-7, with a weak D call TRBD2 (6 bases). The CDR3 extends over 15 amino acids. Germline V gene lookup returns CDR1 MDHEN and CDR2 SYDVKM. V was pared by 7 bases and J by 2 bases, with 18 bases between. CDR3 in amino acids: CASNPEGMTAYEQYF. CDR3 sequence (DNA): TGTGCCAGCAACCCGGAGGGGATGACCGCCTACGAGCAGTACTTC.

The chain uses TRBV19 and TRBJ2-3; 11 bases map to TRBD2. CDR3 length equals 15 residues. The germline CDR1 and CDR2 sequences are LNHDA and SQIVND (reference sequence). The V and J ends lost 7 bases and 6 bases, in that order; junction bases with no gene match: 9. The CDR3 reads CASKRTSGLGDTQYF. CDR3 DNA: TGTGCCAGTAAACGGACTAGCGGGTTAGGGGATACGCAGTATTTT.

This chain joins TRBV27 and TRBJ2-7; D unclear. This CDR3 spans 16 amino acids. V lost 1 base to trimming and J lost 3 bases, with 16 bases between them. CDR1 is MNHEY and CDR2 is SMNVEV in the germline V gene (reference sequence). The CDR3 DNA sequence: TGTGCCAGCAGTTTATACGGGCTGGGTAACGGCTACGAGCAGTACTTC. It codes for CASSLYGLGNGYEQYF.

This clonotype has just a few counts. V and J are TRBV20-1 and TRBJ2-7; 9 bases map to TRBD1. J lost 0 bases, V lost 0 bases, and 3 bases had no gene match. There are 15 residues in the CDR3. Germline-derived CDR1 and CDR2 are DFQATT and SNEGSKA (reference sequence). The CDR3 DNA sequence: TGCAGTGCTAGAGATGAGGGACAGGGCTCCTACGAGCAGTACTTC. Amino acids: CSARDEGQGSYEQYF.

This clonotype has at least ten counts. This sequence joins TRBV2 and TRBJ2-3, with D perhaps TRBD2 (5 bases). This CDR3 is built from 13 residues. Trimming pared 7 bases from V and 3 bases from J, leaving 11 bases between. The germline gives CDR1 SNHLY, CDR2 FYNNEI. The CDR3 DNA reads TGTGCCAGCAAATTAGGGAGAACAGATACGCAGTATTTT. Its translation: CASKLGRTDTQYF.

The chain carries TRBV6-5 and TRBJ2-1, with D perhaps matching TRBD1 (5 bases). Germline assignment: CDR1 MNHEY and CDR2 SVGAGI. Trimming stripped 5 bases from V and 6 bases from J, with 11 bases between. CDR3 size: 13 residues. CDR3 sequence: CASSGAVPNEQFF. DNA for the CDR3: TGTGCCAGCAGTGGGGCCGTCCCCAATGAGCAGTTCTTC.

This rearrangement joins TRBV4-1 to TRBJ2-3, with 9 nucleotides matching TRBD1. This CDR3 spans 13 amino acids. Germline V gives CDR1 MGHRA, CDR2 YSYEKL. J was trimmed by 5 bases and V by 4 bases; bases with no gene match: 1. The CDR3 DNA reads TGCGCCAGCAGCCGGACAGGGGTAGATACGCAGTATTTT. Translating it yields CASSRTGVDTQYF.